This TCR beta chain was identified during a study of CD4 T cells in relation to SARS-CoV-2 and coronaviruses. As for the study in general: ViraFEST: approximately eleven-day antigen culture of PBMCs, then TCR beta CDR3 sequencing. Study-level points and caveats: In around three fifths of donors, memory CD4+ clonotypes crossrecognized SARS-CoV-2 and at least one common cold coronavirus spike.

Assay used: immunoSEQ multiplex PCR; TCRdb lists only in-frame clones, some missing. The sample carries about 22,000 clones, under 70% recorded once. The unexposed donors gave CD4+ T cells in 2011-2018, prior to COVID-19. The cells were cultured for roughly 11 days before CD4+ T cells were isolated. As cell numbers allowed, unexposed-donor CD4+ T cells faced SARS-CoV-2 S/N and four cold-coronavirus spikes. On days 3 and 7, cultures got half fresh IL-2 medium. Points on this clone: No antigen is known for it.

From germline, CDR1 is MGHRA and CDR2 YSYEKL. This CDR3 is built from 15 residues. The germline V and J ends were trimmed by 1 base and 7 bases, with 16 bases remaining between them. Sequencing used CD4+ T cells from PBMCs, cultured in vitro. The J gene is TRBJ2-5, the V gene TRBV4-1; D not certain. This receptor was identified in a human donor in good health. The CDR3 sequence is CASSQGSSQSGTQYF. The CDR3 DNA reads as TGCGCCAGCAGCCAAGGGTCGTCCCAATCCGGGACCCAGTACTTC.